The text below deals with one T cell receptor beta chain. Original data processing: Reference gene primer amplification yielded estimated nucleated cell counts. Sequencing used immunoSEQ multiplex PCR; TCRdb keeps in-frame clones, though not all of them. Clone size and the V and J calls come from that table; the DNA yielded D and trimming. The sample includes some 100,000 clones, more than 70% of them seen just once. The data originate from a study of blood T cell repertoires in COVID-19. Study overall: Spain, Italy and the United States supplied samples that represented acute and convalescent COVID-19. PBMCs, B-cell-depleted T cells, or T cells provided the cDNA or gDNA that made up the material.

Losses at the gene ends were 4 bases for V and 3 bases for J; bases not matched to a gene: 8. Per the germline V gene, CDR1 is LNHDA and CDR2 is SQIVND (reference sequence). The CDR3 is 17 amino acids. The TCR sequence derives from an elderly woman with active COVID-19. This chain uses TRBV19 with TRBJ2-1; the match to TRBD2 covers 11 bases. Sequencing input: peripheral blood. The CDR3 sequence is CASSSGSTSGNYNEQFF. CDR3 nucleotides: TGTGCCAGTAGTAGTGGGTCGACTAGCGGGAACTACAATGAGCAGTTCTTC.